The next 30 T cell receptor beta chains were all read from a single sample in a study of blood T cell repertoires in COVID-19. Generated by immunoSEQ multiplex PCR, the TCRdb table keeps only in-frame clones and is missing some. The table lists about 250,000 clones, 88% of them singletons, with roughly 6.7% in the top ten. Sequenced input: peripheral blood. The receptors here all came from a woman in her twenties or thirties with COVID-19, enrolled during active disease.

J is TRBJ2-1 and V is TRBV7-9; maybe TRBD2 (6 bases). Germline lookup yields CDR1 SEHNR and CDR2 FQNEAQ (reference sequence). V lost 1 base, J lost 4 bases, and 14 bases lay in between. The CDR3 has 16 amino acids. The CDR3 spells CASSLVGGASYNEQFF. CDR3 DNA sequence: TGTGCCAGCAGCTTAGTGGGGGGAGCTTCATACAATGAGCAGTTCTTC.

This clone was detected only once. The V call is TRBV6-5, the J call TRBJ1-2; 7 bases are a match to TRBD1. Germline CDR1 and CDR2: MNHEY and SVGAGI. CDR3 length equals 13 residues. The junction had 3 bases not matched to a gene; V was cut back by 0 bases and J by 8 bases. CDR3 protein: CASSYSAGGGYTF. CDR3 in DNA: TGTGCCAGCAGTTACTCGGCAGGGGGGGGCTACACCTTC.

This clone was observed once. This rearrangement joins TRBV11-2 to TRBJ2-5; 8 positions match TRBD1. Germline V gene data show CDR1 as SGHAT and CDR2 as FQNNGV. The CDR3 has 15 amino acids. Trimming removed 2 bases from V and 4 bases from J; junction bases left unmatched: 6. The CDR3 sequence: CASSLPGGRGETQYF. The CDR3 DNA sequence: TGTGCCAGCAGCTTACCAGGGGGCCGCGGAGAGACCCAGTACTTC.

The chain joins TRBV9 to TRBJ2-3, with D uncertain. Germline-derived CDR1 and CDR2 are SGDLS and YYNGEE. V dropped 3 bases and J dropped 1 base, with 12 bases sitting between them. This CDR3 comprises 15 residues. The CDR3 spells CASSAFPTRTDTQYF. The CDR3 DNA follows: TGTGCCAGCAGCGCTTTCCCTACTCGCACAGATACGCAGTATTTT.

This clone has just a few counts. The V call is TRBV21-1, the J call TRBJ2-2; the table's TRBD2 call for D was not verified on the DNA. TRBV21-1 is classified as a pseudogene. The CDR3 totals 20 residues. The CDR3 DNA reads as TGTGCCAGCAGCAAAGCTGGCTGGTGGAGCCCGGGAAGGGACACCGGGGAGCTGTTTTTT. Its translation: CASSKAGWWSPGRDTGELFF.

In DNA form, the CDR3 reads TGCAGCGTTGAGGACAGTAACTATGGCTACACCTTC. This encodes CSVEDSNYGYTF. The chain joins TRBV29-1 to TRBJ1-2, with a possible D match to TRBD1 (6 bases). Trimming removed 3 bases at V and 1 base at J, with 6 bases between. This CDR3 has 12 amino acids. Germline V gene sequence: CDR1 SQVTM, CDR2 ANQGSEA.

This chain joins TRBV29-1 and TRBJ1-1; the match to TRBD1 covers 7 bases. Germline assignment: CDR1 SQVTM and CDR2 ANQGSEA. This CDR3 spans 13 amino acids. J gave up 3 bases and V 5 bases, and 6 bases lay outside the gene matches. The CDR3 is CSVKSGTDTEAFF. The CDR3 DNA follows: TGCAGCGTTAAATCCGGGACAGACACTGAAGCTTTCTTT.

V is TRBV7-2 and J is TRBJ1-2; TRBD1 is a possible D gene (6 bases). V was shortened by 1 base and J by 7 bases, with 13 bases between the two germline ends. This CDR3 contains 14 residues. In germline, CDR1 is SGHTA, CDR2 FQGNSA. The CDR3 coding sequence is TGTGCCAGCAGCTTAGATACAGGGACCCCTGGCTACACCTTC. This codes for CASSLDTGTPGYTF.

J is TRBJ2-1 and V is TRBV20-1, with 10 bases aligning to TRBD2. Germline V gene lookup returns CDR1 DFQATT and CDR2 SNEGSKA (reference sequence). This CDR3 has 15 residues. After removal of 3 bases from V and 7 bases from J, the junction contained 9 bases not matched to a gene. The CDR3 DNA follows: TGCAGTGCTAGTCTTCAGAGCGGGGGGGCTAATGAGCAGTTCTTC. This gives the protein CSASLQSGGANEQFF.

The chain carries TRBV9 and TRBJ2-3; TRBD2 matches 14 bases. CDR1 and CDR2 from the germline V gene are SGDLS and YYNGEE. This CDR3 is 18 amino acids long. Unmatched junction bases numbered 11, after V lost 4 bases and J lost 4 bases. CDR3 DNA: TGTGCCAGCAGCTCACTACCCGGGACTAGCGGGAGAGCAGATACGCAGTATTTT. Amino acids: CASSSLPGTSGRADTQYF.

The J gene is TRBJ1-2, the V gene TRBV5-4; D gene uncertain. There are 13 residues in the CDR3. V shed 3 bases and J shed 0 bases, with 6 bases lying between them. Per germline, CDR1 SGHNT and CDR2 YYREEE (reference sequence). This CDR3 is CASSSGPNYGYTF. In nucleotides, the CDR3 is TGTGCCAGCAGCTCAGGCCCTAACTATGGCTACACCTTC. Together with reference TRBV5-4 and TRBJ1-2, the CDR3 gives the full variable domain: ETGVTQSPTHLIKTRGQQVTLRCSSQSGHNTVSWYQQALGQGPQFIFQYYREEENGRGNFPPRFSGLQFPNYSSELNVNALELDDSALYLCASSSGPNYGYTFGSGTRLTVV.

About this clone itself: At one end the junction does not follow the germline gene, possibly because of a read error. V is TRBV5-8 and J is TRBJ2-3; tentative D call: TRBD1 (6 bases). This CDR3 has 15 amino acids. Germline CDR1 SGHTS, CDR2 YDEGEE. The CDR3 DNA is TGTGCCAGCAGCTTGTATATGGACAGCAGAGATACGCAGTATTTT. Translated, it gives CASSLYMDSRDTQYF.

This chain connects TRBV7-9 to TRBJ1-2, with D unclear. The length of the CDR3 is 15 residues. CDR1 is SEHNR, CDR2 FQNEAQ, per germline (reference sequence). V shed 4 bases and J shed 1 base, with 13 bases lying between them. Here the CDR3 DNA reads TGTGCCAGCAGCTCCCAAGGAAGCGTTAACTATGGCTACACCTTC. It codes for CASSSQGSVNYGYTF. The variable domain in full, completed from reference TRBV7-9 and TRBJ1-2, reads DTGVSQNPRHKITKRGQNVTFRCDPISEHNRLYWYRQTLGQGPEFLTYFQNEAQLEKSRLLSDRFSAERPKGSFSTLEIQRTEQGDSAMYLCASSSQGSVNYGYTFGSGTRLTVV.

CDR3 residues: CASTPLASSGNTIYF. CDR3 bases: TGTGCCAGTACTCCCCTAGCATCCTCTGGAAACACCATATATTTT. The chain uses TRBV28 and TRBJ1-3, with D unclear. V shed 9 bases and J shed 0 bases, with 15 bases lying between them. The CDR3 loop spans 15 amino acids. Germline V gives CDR1 MDHEN, CDR2 SYDVKM.

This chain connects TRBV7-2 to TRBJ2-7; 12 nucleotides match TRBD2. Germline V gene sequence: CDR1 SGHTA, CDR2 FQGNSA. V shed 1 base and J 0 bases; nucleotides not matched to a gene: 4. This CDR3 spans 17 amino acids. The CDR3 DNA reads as TGTGCCAGCAGCTTAGGCGGACTAGCGGGGAGCTCCTACGAGCAGTACTTC. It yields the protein CASSLGGLAGSSYEQYF.

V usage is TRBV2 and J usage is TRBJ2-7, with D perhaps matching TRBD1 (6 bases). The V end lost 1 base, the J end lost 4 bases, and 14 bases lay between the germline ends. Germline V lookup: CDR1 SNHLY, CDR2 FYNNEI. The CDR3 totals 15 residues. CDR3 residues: CASSEDSGRGYEQYF. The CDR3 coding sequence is TGTGCCAGCAGTGAAGACTCAGGCAGGGGATACGAGCAGTACTTC.

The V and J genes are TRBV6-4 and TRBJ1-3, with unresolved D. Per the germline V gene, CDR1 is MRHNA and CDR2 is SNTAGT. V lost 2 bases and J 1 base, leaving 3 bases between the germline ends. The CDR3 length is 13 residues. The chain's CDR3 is CASSDESGNTIYF. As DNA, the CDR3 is TGTGCCAGCAGTGACGAGTCTGGAAACACCATATATTTT.

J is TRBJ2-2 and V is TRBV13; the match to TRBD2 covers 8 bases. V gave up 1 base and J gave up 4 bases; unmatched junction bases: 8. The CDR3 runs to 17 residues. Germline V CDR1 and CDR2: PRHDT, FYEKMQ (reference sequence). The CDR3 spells CASSLERGTGGTGELFF. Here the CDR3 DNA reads TGTGCCAGCAGCTTAGAGCGGGGGACCGGGGGCACCGGGGAGCTGTTTTTT.

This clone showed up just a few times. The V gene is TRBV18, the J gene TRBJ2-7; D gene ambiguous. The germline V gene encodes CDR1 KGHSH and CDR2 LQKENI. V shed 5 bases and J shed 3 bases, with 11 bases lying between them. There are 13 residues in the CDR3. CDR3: CASSSRQDYEQYV. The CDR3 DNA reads TGTGCCAGCTCATCAAGACAAGACTACGAGCAGTACGTC.

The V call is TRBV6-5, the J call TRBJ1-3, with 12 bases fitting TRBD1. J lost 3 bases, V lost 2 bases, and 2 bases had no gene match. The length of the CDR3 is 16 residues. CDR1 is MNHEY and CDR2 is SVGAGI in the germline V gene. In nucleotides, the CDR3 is TGTGCCAGCAGTTACGGGACAGGGGGCGATGGAAACACCATATATTTT. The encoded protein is CASSYGTGGDGNTIYF.

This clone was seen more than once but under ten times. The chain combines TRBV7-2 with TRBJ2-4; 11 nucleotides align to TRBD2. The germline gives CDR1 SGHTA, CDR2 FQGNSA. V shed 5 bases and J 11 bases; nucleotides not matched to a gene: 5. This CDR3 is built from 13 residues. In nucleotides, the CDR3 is TGTGCCAGCAGCGCCGGGACTAGCGGATTTCAGTACTTC. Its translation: CASSAGTSGFQYF.

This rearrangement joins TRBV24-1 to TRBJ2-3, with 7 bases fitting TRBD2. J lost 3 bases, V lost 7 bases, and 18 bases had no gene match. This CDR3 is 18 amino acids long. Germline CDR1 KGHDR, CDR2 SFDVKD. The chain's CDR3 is CATSDASPSGGRTDTQYF. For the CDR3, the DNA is TGTGCCACCAGCGACGCCTCCCCCTCGGGGGGACGGACAGATACGCAGTATTTT.

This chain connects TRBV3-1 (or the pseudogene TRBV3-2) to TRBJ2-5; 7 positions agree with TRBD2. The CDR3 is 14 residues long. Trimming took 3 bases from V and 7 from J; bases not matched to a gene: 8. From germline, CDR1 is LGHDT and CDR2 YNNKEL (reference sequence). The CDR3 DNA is TGTGCCAGCAGCCAGGGGCTAGCGGAAGGGACCCAGTACTTC. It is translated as CASSQGLAEGTQYF.

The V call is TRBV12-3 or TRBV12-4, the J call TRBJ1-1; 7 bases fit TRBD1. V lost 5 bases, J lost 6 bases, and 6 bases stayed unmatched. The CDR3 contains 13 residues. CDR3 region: CASSPKDRPEAFF. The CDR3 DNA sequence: TGTGCCAGCAGTCCCAAGGACAGGCCTGAAGCTTTCTTT.

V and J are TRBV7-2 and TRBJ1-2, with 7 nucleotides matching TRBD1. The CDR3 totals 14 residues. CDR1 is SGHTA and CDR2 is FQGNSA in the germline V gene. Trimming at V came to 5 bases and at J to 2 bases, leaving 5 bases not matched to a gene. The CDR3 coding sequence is TGTGCCAGCAGCCCCCGGGACAGAAACTATGGCTACACCTTC. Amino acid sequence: CASSPRDRNYGYTF. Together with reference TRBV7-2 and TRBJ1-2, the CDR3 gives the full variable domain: GAGVSQSPSNKVTEKGKDVELRCDPISGHTALYWYRQSLGQGLEFLIYFQGNSAPDKSGLPSDRFSAERTGGSVSTLTIQRTQQEDSAVYLCASSPRDRNYGYTFGSGTRLTVV.

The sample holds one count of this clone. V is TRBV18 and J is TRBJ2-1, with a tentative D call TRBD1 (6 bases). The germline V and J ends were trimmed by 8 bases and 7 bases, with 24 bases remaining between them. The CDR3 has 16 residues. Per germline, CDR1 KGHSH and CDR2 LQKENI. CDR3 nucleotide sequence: TGTGCCAGCCACCCGGCAAGGGTTCAGGGGTGGAATGAGCAGTTCTTC. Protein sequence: CASHPARVQGWNEQFF.

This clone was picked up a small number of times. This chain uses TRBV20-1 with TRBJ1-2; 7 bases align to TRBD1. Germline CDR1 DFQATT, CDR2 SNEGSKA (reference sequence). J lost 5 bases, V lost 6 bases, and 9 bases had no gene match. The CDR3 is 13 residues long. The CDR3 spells CSASAGGGYGYTF. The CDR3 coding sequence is TGCAGTGCGAGTGCAGGGGGAGGTTATGGCTACACCTTC.

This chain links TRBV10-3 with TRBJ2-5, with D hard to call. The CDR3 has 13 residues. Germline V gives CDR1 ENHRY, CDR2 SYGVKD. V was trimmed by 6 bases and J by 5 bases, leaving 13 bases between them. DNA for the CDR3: TGTGCCATCAGACCTCAGGTTACCGAGACCCAGTACTTC. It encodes CAIRPQVTETQYF.

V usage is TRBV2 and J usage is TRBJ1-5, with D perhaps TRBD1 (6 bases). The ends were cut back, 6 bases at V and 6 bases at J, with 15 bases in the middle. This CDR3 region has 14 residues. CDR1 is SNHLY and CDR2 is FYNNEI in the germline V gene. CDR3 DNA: TGTGCCAGCAGCCTGACAGGTGGGGGTCAGCCCCAGCATTTT. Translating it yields CASSLTGGGQPQHF. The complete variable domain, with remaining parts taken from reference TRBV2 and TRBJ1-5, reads EPEVTQTPSHQVTQMGQEVILRCVPISNHLYFYWYRQILGQKVEFLVSFYNNEISEKSEIFDDQFSVERPDGSNFTLKIRSTKLEDSAMYFCASSLTGGGQPQHFGDGTRLSIL.

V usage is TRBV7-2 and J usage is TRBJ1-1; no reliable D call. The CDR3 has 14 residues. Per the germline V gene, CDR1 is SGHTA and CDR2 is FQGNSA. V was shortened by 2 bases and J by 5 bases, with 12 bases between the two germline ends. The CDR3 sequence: CASSLNSHGTEAFF. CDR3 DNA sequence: TGTGCCAGCAGCTTAAACAGCCATGGGACTGAAGCTTTCTTT.